This passage covers 3 T cell receptor beta chains from one sample sequenced in a study of response to subunit inactivated influenza vaccine. TCRdb reprocessed the RT-PCR reads via MiXCR and lists one record per CDR3 protein. Of 700,000 to 800,000 distinct CDR3 sequences in the sample, around 20% were seen once. The source material was PBMCs from blood, sampled approximately 5 days after vaccination. The receptors were sampled from a man aged 50 to 59 who received an inactivated influenza vaccine.

The rearrangement links TRBV6-1 to TRBJ2-1; D remains unclear. Per germline, CDR1 MNHNS and CDR2 SASEGT. The ends were cut back, 6 bases at V and 9 bases at J, with 21 bases in the middle. CDR3 size: 15 residues. DNA for the CDR3: TGTGCCAGCAGATCGCAGCTTTGGGGTACCGGTGAGCAGTTCTTC. Its translation: CASRSQLWGTGEQFF.

The V gene is TRBV5-1, the J gene TRBJ2-7; 7 bases fit TRBD1. The germline CDR1 and CDR2 sequences are SGHRS and YFSETQ. The CDR3 totals 17 residues. V shed 1 base and J 5 bases; nucleotides not matched to a gene: 15. In nucleotides, the CDR3 is TGCGCCAGCAGCTTGAGAATCGATGACAGGGTTGGGAACGAGCAGTACTTC. This encodes CASSLRIDDRVGNEQYF.

There are a few counts of this clonotype. The rearrangement joins TRBV29-1 to TRBJ2-3, with 8 bases identical to TRBD1. Looked up from germline, CDR1 is SQVTM and CDR2 is ANQGSEA. The CDR3 sequence is 13 residues long. CDR3 region: CSAGTGSTDTQYF. DNA for the CDR3: TGCAGTGCTGGGACAGGAAGCACAGATACGCAGTATTTT.